This T cell receptor (beta chain) originates from a study of T cells in Graves' hyperthyroidism and ophthalmopathy. Study details: Before treatment of any kind, peripheral blood was taken at initial diagnosis.

Germline CDR1 and CDR2: MNHEY and SMNVEV (reference sequence). V was pared by 6 bases and J by 3 bases, with 12 bases between. The CDR3 loop spans 13 amino acids. General study points: In the analysis, a 13 V-J model separated ophthalmopathy from stable hyperthyroidism.

This clonotype was seen repeatedly, ten times or more. The antigen is not known. There were TCR beta CDR3 regions amplified from RNA transcripts. The primer set for the first-round RT-PCR of the TCR CDR3 was HTBI. TCRdb ran MiXCR on the multiplex PCR reads and lists one entry per CDR3 protein. The table lists some 620,000 distinct CDR3 sequences, around 15% of them singletons, with around 3.9% in the top ten. The specimen sequenced was blood. The sequence derives from a woman in her 30s with Graves' hyperthyroidism. V is TRBV27 and J is TRBJ2-7; D is uncertain. DNA for the CDR3: TGTGCCAGCAGCCCCCGGGCAGGCTACGAGCAGTACTTC. The encoded protein is CASSPRAGYEQYF.